Below, 12 T cell receptor beta chains from the same sample are listed, as sequenced in a study of CD4 and CD8 cells across lung adenocarcinoma regions. TCRdb ran MiXCR on the PCR reads and lists one entry per CDR3 protein. Of 9,500 to 15,000 distinct CDR3 sequences in the sample, under 55% are singletons; the top ten hold approximately 25%. Material: CD8+ T cells from the margin of a lung tumor. The receptors were sampled from a female donor with lung adenocarcinoma. The CD4 and CD8 labels of this study may be unreliable.

This clonotype is medium-sized. The V call is TRBV10-2, the J call TRBJ2-3, with D perhaps given as TRBD1 or TRBD2 (5 bases each). The CDR3 contains 12 residues. Per the germline V gene, CDR1 is WSHSY and CDR2 is SAAADI. Trimming stripped 6 bases from V and 8 bases from J, with 12 bases between. The CDR3: CASRGESGTQYF. CDR3 nucleotides: TGCGCCAGCAGGGGGGAGTCGGGTACGCAGTATTTT.

The J gene is TRBJ2-4, the V gene TRBV5-3; D may be TRBD1 or TRBD2 (5 bases each). TRBV5-3 is an open reading frame whose function is uncertain. CDR3 length equals 14 residues. CDR3 protein: CGVSGLWPKNIQYF. The CDR3 DNA reads TGTGGCGTCTCGGGGCTGTGGCCGAAAAACATTCAGTACTTC.

The sample holds one count of this clonotype. V is TRBV6-5 and J is TRBJ2-3; D is undetermined. CDR1 and CDR2 from the germline V gene are MNHEY and SVGAGI. V dropped 4 bases and J dropped 1 base, with 9 bases sitting between them. The CDR3 sequence is 14 residues long. The CDR3 sequence is CASSLMRRTDTQYF. The CDR3, as DNA: TGTGCCAGCAGTTTAATGCGTCGCACAGATACGCAGTATTTT.

The chain links TRBV23-1 to TRBJ2-2; D may be TRBD1 or TRBD2 (5 bases each). TRBV23-1 is flagged as an ORF with uncertain function. The CDR3 loop spans 17 amino acids. The V end was cut by 1 base, the J end by 0 bases, with 12 bases between. The CDR3 protein is CASSQFVGTANTGELFF. Written as DNA, the CDR3 is TGCGCCAGCAGTCAATTCGTCGGGACGGCGAACACCGGGGAGCTGTTTTTT.

About this clonotype itself: An end of the junction does not agree with germline; a read error may underlie this. This chain uses TRBV6-1 with TRBJ2-3, with TRBD2 matching over 8 bases. The V gene's germline CDR1 is MNHNS and CDR2 SASEGT. CDR3 length equals 16 residues. This CDR3 is CASSGSGDRATETQYF. As DNA, the CDR3 is TGTGCCAGCAGTGGTAGCGGGGACCGTGCCACAGAGACGCAGTATTTT.

This clonotype appeared many times. The J gene is TRBJ2-2, the V gene TRBV6-5; tentative D call: TRBD1 (5 bases). Germline V gives CDR1 MNHEY, CDR2 SVGAGI. V lost 8 bases to trimming and J lost 2 bases, with 12 bases between them. The CDR3 has 14 amino acids. CDR3 amino acids: CASRSGINTGELFF. The CDR3 DNA reads as TGTGCCAGCCGGTCAGGGATCAACACCGGGGAGCTGTTTTTT.

The rearrangement uses TRBV27 and TRBJ1-1, with D tentatively TRBD1 (6 bases). The V and J ends lost 6 bases and 1 base respectively, with 18 bases between them. The CDR3 sequence is 16 residues long. Per germline, CDR1 MNHEY and CDR2 SMNVEV (reference sequence). DNA of the CDR3: TGTGCCAGCAGCCAAACCCGGGGGCGCGGGAACACTGAAGCTTTCTTT. It specifies CASSQTRGRGNTEAFF.

With respect to this clonotype: An end of the junction does not agree with germline; a read error may underlie this. The J gene is TRBJ2-3, the V gene TRBV27; 8 bases align to TRBD2. Matching the DNA end better, TRBJ2-7 makes the J call doubtful. CDR3 length equals 14 residues. Germline values: CDR1 MNHEY, CDR2 SMNVEV (reference sequence). DNA for the CDR3: TGTGCGAGCAACCGGAGCGGGGGCCCAGATACGCAGTACTTC. The encoded protein is CASNRSGGPDTQYF.

The chain carries TRBV27 and TRBJ2-1; D is undetermined. CDR1 and CDR2 (germline): MNHEY, SMNVEV (reference sequence). With 8 bases removed from V and 6 bases from J, the gap between germline ends came to 23 bases. CDR3 length equals 16 residues. The CDR3 loop reads CASCTSGVSWANEQFF. The CDR3 region has the DNA TGTGCCAGCTGTACTTCTGGAGTAAGTTGGGCCAATGAGCAGTTCTTC.

This clonotype was detected only once. At one end the junction does not follow the germline gene, possibly because of a read error. This sequence joins TRBV6-1 and TRBJ2-5, with D uncertain. The CDR3 extends over 12 amino acids. Germline V gene lookup returns CDR1 MNHNS and CDR2 SASEGT. The CDR3, as DNA: TGTGCCAGCTCTAAGCACGAAGATACCCAGTATTTC. This codes for CASSKHEDTQYF.

As to this clonotype: This may stem from a read error, because a much larger clone lies one nucleotide away. The DNA of the CDR3 is TGTGCCAGCAGTGAGGGGGTAGCGGGAACCCAAGAGACCCAGTTCTTC. Its translation: CASSEGVAGTQETQFF. The chain links TRBV6-1 to TRBJ2-1; 8 bases agree with TRBD2. The germline gives CDR1 MNHNS, CDR2 SASEGT. This CDR3 is built from 16 residues. With 3 bases clipped from V and 13 bases from J, the junction kept 17 bases outside the gene matches.

This clonotype was picked up a small number of times. The V call is TRBV6-5, the J call TRBJ2-1; tentatively, D is TRBD2 (5 bases). This CDR3 comprises 18 residues. Trimming removed 0 bases at V and 4 bases at J, with 19 bases between. The V gene's germline CDR1 is MNHEY and CDR2 SVGAGI. The CDR3 nucleotides read TGTGCCAGCAGTTACTCGATTGGGCGCTCCGGGGTATACAATGAGCAGTTCTTC. Its translation is CASSYSIGRSGVYNEQFF.